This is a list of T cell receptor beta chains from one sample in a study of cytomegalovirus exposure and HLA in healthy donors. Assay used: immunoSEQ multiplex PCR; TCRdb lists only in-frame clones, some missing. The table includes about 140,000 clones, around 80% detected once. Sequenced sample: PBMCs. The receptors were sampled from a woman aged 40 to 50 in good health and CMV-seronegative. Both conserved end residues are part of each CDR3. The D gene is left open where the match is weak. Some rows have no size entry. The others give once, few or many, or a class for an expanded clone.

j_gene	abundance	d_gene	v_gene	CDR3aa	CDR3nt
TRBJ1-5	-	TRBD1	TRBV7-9	CASSWGRQGQPQHF	TGTGCCAGCAGCTGGGGCCGACAGGGGCAGCCCCAGCATTTT
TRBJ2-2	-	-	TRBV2	CASVRVANTGELFF	TGTGCCAGCGTTCGGGTCGCGAACACCGGGGAGCTGTTTTTT
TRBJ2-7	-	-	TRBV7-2	CASSLRVGEQYF	TGTGCCAGCAGCTTGAGGGTTGGCGAGCAGTACTTC
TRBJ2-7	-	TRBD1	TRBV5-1	CASSLGDRPHEQYF	TGCGCCAGCAGCTTGGGGGACAGGCCTCACGAGCAGTACTTC
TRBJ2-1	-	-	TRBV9	CASSVGVGQGHNEQFF	TGTGCCAGCAGCGTAGGTGTGGGCCAGGGGCACAATGAGCAGTTCTTC
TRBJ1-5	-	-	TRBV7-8	CASSLVWGVDNQPQHF	TGTGCCAGCAGCTTAGTATGGGGGGTTGACAATCAGCCCCAGCATTTT
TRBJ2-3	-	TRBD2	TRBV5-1	CASSLETSVADTQYF	TGCGCCAGCAGCTTGGAAACTAGCGTGGCCGATACGCAGTATTTT
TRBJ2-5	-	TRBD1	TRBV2	CASSPRGRWAGETQYF	TGTGCCAGCAGTCCAAGGGGGCGGTGGGCAGGGGAGACCCAGTACTTC
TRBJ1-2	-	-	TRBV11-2	CASSLEGGYGYTF	TGTGCCAGCAGCTTAGAAGGGGGCTATGGCTACACCTTC
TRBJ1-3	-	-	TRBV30	CAWSADQGYSGNTIYF	TGTGCCTGGTCGGCCGACCAGGGATACTCTGGAAACACCATATATTTT
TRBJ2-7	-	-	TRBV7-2	CASSSGTRSYEQYF	TGTGCCAGCAGCTCCGGGACTCGCTCCTACGAGCAGTACTTC
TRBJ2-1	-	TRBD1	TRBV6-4	CASIGSGTAHNEQFF	TGTGCCAGCATCGGCTCAGGGACAGCCCACAATGAGCAGTTCTTC
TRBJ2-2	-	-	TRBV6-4	CASSDSTNTGELFF	TGTGCCAGCAGTGACTCGACAAACACCGGGGAGCTGTTTTTT
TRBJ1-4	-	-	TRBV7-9	CASSISTTNEKLFF	TGTGCCAGCAGCATTAGCACAACTAATGAAAAACTGTTTTTT
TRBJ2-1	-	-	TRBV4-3	CASSPRVEPGNEQFF	TGCGCCAGCAGCCCTCGAGTAGAACCTGGCAATGAGCAGTTCTTC
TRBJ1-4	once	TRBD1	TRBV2	CASSVYRGREEKLFF	TGTGCCAGCAGTGTCTACAGGGGGCGAGAGGAAAAACTGTTTTTT
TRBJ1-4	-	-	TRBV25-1	CASSDSGEDEKLFF	TGTGCCAGCAGTGATTCAGGGGAAGATGAAAAACTGTTTTTT
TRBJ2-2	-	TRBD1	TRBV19	CASSRDRGKAGELFF	TGTGCCAGTAGTAGGGACAGGGGTAAAGCCGGGGAGCTGTTTTTT
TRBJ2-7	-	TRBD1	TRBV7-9	CASSLQLGQGVHEQYF	TGTGCCAGCAGCTTACAACTGGGGCAGGGGGTCCACGAGCAGTACTTC
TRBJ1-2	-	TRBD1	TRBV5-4	CASSNDRGYGYTF	TGTGCCAGCAGCAACGACAGGGGGTATGGCTACACCTTC
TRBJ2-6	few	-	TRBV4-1	CAAGGSPPRVSGANVLTF	TGCGCAGCTGGGGGCAGCCCACCGAGGGTCTCTGGGGCCAACGTCCTGACTTTC
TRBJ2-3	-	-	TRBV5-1	CASSLEARVFTDTQYF	TGCGCCAGCAGCTTGGAGGCCAGGGTGTTCACAGATACGCAGTATTTT
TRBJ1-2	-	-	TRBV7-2	CASSLGGGRGYTF	TGTGCCAGCAGCTTAGGGGGAGGTCGTGGCTACACCTTC
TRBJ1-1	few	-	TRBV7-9	CASSFGGGVTEAFF	TGTGCCAGCAGCTTCGGGGGAGGAGTCACTGAAGCTTTCTTT
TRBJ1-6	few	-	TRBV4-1	CASSPTGVSSYNSPLHF	TGCGCCAGCAGCCCGACGGGGGTGAGCTCCTATAATTCACCCCTCCACTTT
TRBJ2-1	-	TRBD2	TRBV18	CASTPLRAGGSYNEQFF	TGTGCCAGCACCCCCCTGAGGGCGGGAGGCTCCTACAATGAGCAGTTCTTC
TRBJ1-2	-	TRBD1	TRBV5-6	CASSLPTGNYGYTF	TGTGCCAGCAGTCTACCGACAGGGAACTATGGCTACACCTTC
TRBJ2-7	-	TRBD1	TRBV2	CASRLGQGGVQYF	TGTGCCAGCAGATTGGGACAGGGGGGAGTGCAGTACTTC
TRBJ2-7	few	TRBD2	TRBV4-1	CASSRGLAVSYEQYF	TGCGCCAGCAGCCGCGGACTAGCGGTCTCCTACGAGCAGTACTTC
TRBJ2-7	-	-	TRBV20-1	CSASTGREQYF	TGCAGTGCTTCTACAGGGCGCGAGCAGTACTTC
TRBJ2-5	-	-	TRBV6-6	CATSGGETQYF	TGTGCCACCTCAGGGGGGGAGACCCAGTACTTC
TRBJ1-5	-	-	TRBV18	CASSPNYTYWQAEVAPQHF	TGTGCCAGCTCACCAAACTATACTTACTGGCAAGCAGAGGTGGCGCCCCAGCATTTT
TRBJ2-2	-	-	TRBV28	CASSLTENTGELFF	TGTGCCAGCAGTTTGACAGAGAACACCGGGGAGCTGTTTTTT
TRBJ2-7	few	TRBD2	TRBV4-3	CASSQVGGRSAYEQYF	TGCGCCAGCAGCCAAGTCGGCGGGAGATCCGCCTACGAGCAGTACTTC
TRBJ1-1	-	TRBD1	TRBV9	CASSAGQGRNTEAFF	TGTGCCAGCAGCGCGGGACAGGGAAGAAACACTGAAGCTTTCTTT
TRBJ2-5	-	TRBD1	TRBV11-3	CASLRTGEETQYF	TGTGCCAGCCTGCGGACAGGGGAAGAGACCCAGTACTTC
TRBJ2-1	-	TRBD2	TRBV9	CASSVAAGGPYEQFF	TGTGCCAGCAGCGTAGCGGCGGGGGGGCCCTATGAGCAGTTCTTC
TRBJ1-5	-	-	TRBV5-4	CASSSGLANQPQHF	TGTGCCAGCAGCTCCGGACTTGCCAATCAGCCCCAGCATTTT
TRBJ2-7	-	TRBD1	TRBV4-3	CASSLPPWGQGIHEQYF	TGCGCCAGCAGCTTACCTCCATGGGGACAGGGGATCCACGAGCAGTACTTC
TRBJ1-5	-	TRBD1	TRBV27	CASSLTYRQGINQPQHF	TGTGCCAGCAGTCTAACCTATCGACAGGGGATCAATCAGCCCCAGCATTTT